Sequencing of this T cell receptor beta chain was carried out in a study of OX40 agonist ivuxolimab in advanced cancers. Of note for this clone: The target antigen is unknown.

The germline gives CDR1 GTSNPN, CDR2 SVGIG (reference sequence). V was clipped by 2 bases and J by 2 bases; unmatched bases: 3. The CDR3 has 15 amino acids. Study-wide results and caveats: Doses of 0.1 to 3.0 mg/kg were accompanied by clonal expansion of CD4+ and CD8+ blood T cells by week 6. It was not determined which antigens were specifically recognized by the peripheral T cells that had undergone clonal expansion.

The assay was immunoSEQ multiplex PCR, and TCRdb's table has in-frame clones only and misses some. The sample holds about 95,000 clones, roughly 89% seen once. Source: CD4+ or CD8+ T cells sorted from blood, taken in a trial of the OX40 agonist ivuxolimab. The clonotype comes from an adult with an advanced solid tumor such as melanoma, head and neck, liver or kidney cancer. The chain links TRBV30 to TRBJ2-3; TRBD2 agrees at 11 bases. The CDR3 loop reads CAWSWTSGYTDTQYF. The CDR3 bases are TGTGCCTGGAGTTGGACTAGCGGGTACACAGATACGCAGTATTTT.